The entry below describes one T cell receptor (beta chain). The data originate from a study of blood T cell repertoires in COVID-19. Study at large: Collection of acute and convalescent COVID-19 samples took place in the United States, Italy and Spain. From T cells, B-cell-depleted T cells, or PBMCs came the material, which was cDNA or gDNA.

This CDR3 is 16 amino acids long. The V and J ends lost 10 bases and 6 bases respectively, with 25 bases between them. In germline, CDR1 is MDHEN, CDR2 SYDVKM. In the original workflow: The assay estimated nucleated cells by amplifying reference gene primers. TCRdb's copy holds only in-frame clones and misses some; the assay was immunoSEQ multiplex PCR. V, J and clone size are taken as reported in that table, and D and trimming were inferred from the DNA itself. The repertoire holds 95,000 to 110,000 clones, with around 84% as singletons. The rearrangement uses TRBV28 and TRBJ2-1, with D maybe TRBD1 (6 bases). The clonotype originates from a human donor in a cohort sampled during active COVID-19. The sample comprised peripheral blood. The CDR3 DNA is TGTGCCACCAACGTGGCAGGGGCCTACGGGGCCAATGAGCAGTTCTTC. It yields the protein CATNVAGAYGANEQFF.